Each of the 32 T cell receptor beta chains below was sequenced from the same sample in a study of T cell repertoires in cytomegalovirus infection. Each CDR3 protein is one row after TCRdb ran MiXCR on the reads. The profile shows more than 200,000 distinct CDR3 sequences, over 8% of them singletons. The sample comprised PBMCs. Source of these receptors: a human donor in good health (CMV status not recorded). Some clones in this sample may be carry-over from other donors' samples.

V usage is TRBV20-1 and J usage is TRBJ1-2; maybe TRBD1 (6 bases). The V gene lost 1 base and the J gene lost 8 bases, with 14 bases spanning the gap. The CDR3 has 13 residues. Germline-derived CDR1 and CDR2 are DFQATT and SNEGSKA (reference sequence). The CDR3 sequence is CSARGGHRAGYTF. The DNA of the CDR3 is TGCAGTGCTAGAGGGGGACACCGGGCGGGCTACACCTTC.

The chain joins TRBV20-1 to TRBJ2-7, with unresolved D. The V and J ends lost 4 bases and 2 bases respectively, with 9 bases between them. This CDR3 spans 12 amino acids. The V gene's germline CDR1 is DFQATT and CDR2 SNEGSKA (reference sequence). The CDR3 bases are TGCAGTGCTAACCCCGTTCCCTACGAGCAGTACTTC. It encodes CSANPVPYEQYF.

This clonotype was observed many times. The chain couples TRBV7-2 to TRBJ2-2, with TRBD2 matching 8 bases. Unmatched junction bases numbered 7, after V lost 2 bases and J lost 5 bases. This CDR3 spans 16 amino acids. Looked up from germline, CDR1 is SGHTA and CDR2 is FQGNSA. Here the CDR3 reads CASSLPGLVKTGELFF. CDR3 sequence (DNA): TGTGCCAGCAGCTTACCGGGACTAGTAAAGACCGGGGAGCTGTTTTTT.

This clonotype was picked up many times. CDR3 nucleotide sequence: TGTGCCAGCAGCTTAGTAGGCCTAGCGGGCCCACAAGATACGCAGTATTTT. Its translation: CASSLVGLAGPQDTQYF. V and J are TRBV7-2 and TRBJ2-3, with 8 bases fitting TRBD2. Trimming took 1 base from V and 5 from J; bases not matched to a gene: 11. There are 17 residues in the CDR3. Germline CDR1 reads SGHTA; CDR2 reads FQGNSA. Variable domain in full (rest from reference TRBV7-2 and TRBJ2-3): GAGVSQSPSNKVTEKGKDVELRCDPISGHTALYWYRQSLGQGLEFLIYFQGNSAPDKSGLPSDRFSAERTGGSVSTLTIQRTQQEDSAVYLCASSLVGLAGPQDTQYFGPGTRLTVL.

This clonotype was seen at least ten times. The rearrangement joins TRBV7-2 to TRBJ1-5, with unresolved D. The CDR3 sequence is 13 residues long. The ends were cut back, 1 base at V and 7 bases at J, with 8 bases in the middle. Germline values: CDR1 SGHTA, CDR2 FQGNSA. The CDR3 region is CASSLEVDQPQHF. In DNA, the CDR3 is TGTGCCAGCAGCTTAGAGGTGGACCAGCCCCAGCATTTT.

This clonotype was found many times. The chain has TRBV7-2 and TRBJ1-1, with D possibly TRBD1 on 5 matching bases. This CDR3 region has 16 residues. Per germline, CDR1 SGHTA and CDR2 FQGNSA. The germline V and J ends were trimmed by 1 base and 4 bases, with 16 bases remaining between them. This chain's CDR3 is CASSLVPGGAGTEAFF. In DNA form, the CDR3 reads TGTGCCAGCAGCTTAGTTCCCGGAGGGGCGGGCACTGAAGCTTTCTTT.

This clonotype was counted once. J is TRBJ1-5 and V is TRBV20-1; 8 positions match TRBD1. The CDR3 is 14 amino acids. Per germline, CDR1 DFQATT and CDR2 SNEGSKA (reference sequence). The V gene end was trimmed by 6 bases and the J gene end by 7 bases; junction bases not matched to a gene: 11. CDR3 in amino acids: CSARTGYEEQPQHF. DNA for the CDR3: TGCAGTGCGCGGACAGGGTATGAAGAACAGCCCCAGCATTTT.

This clonotype was observed many times. This chain connects TRBV7-6 to TRBJ2-2; tentative D call: TRBD1 (5 bases). With 1 base removed from V and 7 bases from J, the gap between germline ends came to 16 bases. The CDR3 runs to 16 residues. CDR1 is SGHVS and CDR2 is FNYEAQ in the germline V gene. The CDR3 DNA follows: TGTGCCAGCAGCTTAGGACCTAGGGGCGCAAACGGGGAGCTGTTTTTT. It yields the protein CASSLGPRGANGELFF.

This clonotype has just a few counts. V gene TRBV24-1 combines with J gene TRBJ2-1, with TRBD2 matching 8 bases. The CDR3 loop spans 14 amino acids. The germline gives CDR1 KGHDR, CDR2 SFDVKD. V shed 3 bases, J shed 9 bases, and the junction held 6 bases outside the gene matches. As DNA, the CDR3 is TGTGCCACCAGTGATCCCGGGACTAGGGGTGAGCAGTTCTTC. Translated: CATSDPGTRGEQFF.

This chain uses TRBV6-5 with TRBJ2-1, with 7 nucleotides matching TRBD2. This CDR3 is 17 amino acids long. With 6 bases clipped from V and 0 bases from J, the junction kept 11 bases outside the gene matches. Germline V lookup: CDR1 MNHEY, CDR2 SVGAGI. The CDR3 loop is CASRRRGLPNSYNEQFF. The CDR3 DNA follows: TGTGCCAGCAGACGGAGGGGACTACCTAACTCCTACAATGAGCAGTTCTTC.

The sample holds many counts of this clonotype. This chain links TRBV12-3 or TRBV12-4 with TRBJ1-2; D perhaps matches TRBD1 (5 bases). V shed 5 bases and J shed 10 bases, with 11 bases lying between them. This CDR3 is 11 amino acids long. The DNA for the CDR3 is TGTGCCAGCAGTCTTTCGACAGCCTACACCTTC. Translating it yields CASSLSTAYTF.

The V and J genes are TRBV20-1 and TRBJ1-1; D is unresolved. Per germline, CDR1 DFQATT and CDR2 SNEGSKA (reference sequence). CDR3 length: 11 residues. V was pared by 6 bases and J by 6 bases, with 11 bases between. CDR3 amino acids: CSARLGPEAFF. The CDR3 bases are TGCAGTGCCAGGCTAGGTCCTGAAGCTTTCTTT.

This clonotype was recorded a few times. The chain combines TRBV18 with TRBJ1-2, with TRBD1 as a possible D gene (5 bases). CDR3 length: 14 residues. Germline assignment: CDR1 KGHSH and CDR2 LQKENI. V was trimmed by 2 bases and J by 2 bases, leaving 9 bases between them. CDR3 DNA sequence: TGTGCCAGCTCACCAGGACATCCCAACTATGGCTACACCTTC. This gives the protein CASSPGHPNYGYTF. The full variable domain, with the rest looked up from reference TRBV18 and TRBJ1-2, is NAGVMQNPRHLVRRRGQEARLRCSPMKGHSHVYWYRQLPEEGLKFMVYLQKENIIDESGMPKERFSAEFPKEGPSILRIQQVVRGDSAAYFCASSPGHPNYGYTFGSGTRLTVV.

This clonotype was counted ten times or more. This sequence joins TRBV10-2 and TRBJ1-1; no clear D. The CDR3 runs 14 residues. From germline, CDR1 is WSHSY and CDR2 SAAADI. V lost 4 bases and J 1 base, leaving 10 bases between the germline ends. Written as DNA, the CDR3 is TGCGCCAGCAGTGTCCCTAACACGAACACTGAAGCTTTCTTT. Its protein is CASSVPNTNTEAFF.

This clonotype was detected many times. The gene calls are TRBV27 and TRBJ1-5, with D tentatively TRBD1 (6 bases). V dropped 2 bases and J dropped 7 bases, with 12 bases sitting between them. Germline CDR1 reads MNHEY; CDR2 reads SMNVEV (reference sequence). This CDR3 is built from 14 residues. Here the CDR3 reads CASSLRTAVQPQHF. Here the CDR3 DNA reads TGTGCCAGCAGTTTAAGGACAGCCGTGCAGCCCCAGCATTTT.

This clonotype was seen at least ten times. V gene TRBV7-2 combines with J gene TRBJ2-4; the D call may be TRBD1 or TRBD2 (6 bases each). The CDR3 is made up of 18 amino acids. Germline loops: CDR1 SGHTA, CDR2 FQGNSA. Trimming stripped 4 bases from V and 0 bases from J, with 19 bases between. Here the CDR3 DNA reads TGTGCCAGCAGCTGGGGGGCCACCGCGGTCTTAGCCAAAAACATTCAGTACTTC. Its translation is CASSWGATAVLAKNIQYF.

This clonotype was seen ten or more times. The V gene is TRBV7-9, the J gene TRBJ1-4; perhaps TRBD1 as D (5 bases). Trimming pared 1 base from V and 0 bases from J, leaving 18 bases between. The length of the CDR3 is 19 residues. Looked up from germline, CDR1 is SEHNR and CDR2 is FQNEAQ (reference sequence). Here the CDR3 reads CASSLGSRAMGATNEKLFF. Written as DNA, the CDR3 is TGTGCCAGCAGCTTAGGAAGCAGGGCGATGGGGGCAACTAATGAAAAACTGTTTTTT.

This clonotype has a count of ten or more. The rearrangement uses TRBV7-2 and TRBJ2-7; a possible D gene is TRBD1 (5 bases). CDR1 and CDR2 from the germline V gene are SGHTA and FQGNSA. The CDR3 is 13 amino acids. The V gene lost 0 bases and the J gene lost 7 bases, with 10 bases spanning the gap. CDR3 sequence reads: CASSLAMQGEQYF. CDR3 nucleotide sequence: TGTGCCAGCAGCTTAGCGATGCAGGGTGAGCAGTACTTC.

This clonotype was recorded many times. The rearrangement uses TRBV10-3 and TRBJ2-7; 11 nucleotides line up with TRBD2. The CDR3 contains 14 residues. The V and J ends lost 6 bases and 4 bases, in that order; junction bases with no gene match: 5. CDR1 is ENHRY and CDR2 is SYGVKD in the germline V gene. CDR3 loop: CAISVSGGVYEQYF. CDR3 bases: TGTGCCATCAGCGTTAGCGGGGGGGTTTACGAGCAGTACTTC.

The V call is TRBV7-9, the J call TRBJ2-6, with 10 positions matching TRBD1. Germline assignment: CDR1 SEHNR and CDR2 FQNEAQ (reference sequence). The CDR3 loop spans 21 amino acids. V dropped 5 bases and J dropped 7; count of bases not matched to a gene: 23. CDR3 bases: TGTGCCAGCAGCCCCCCCCCGATCACACGGGACAGGGGAGACCCCGCCAACGTCCTGACTTTC. It translates to CASSPPPITRDRGDPANVLTF.

The CDR3 reads CAIRISGGSYEQYF. CDR3 in DNA: TGTGCCATCAGGATCTCGGGGGGGTCCTACGAGCAGTACTTC. The chain recombines TRBV10-3 with TRBJ2-7; 8 bases are shared with TRBD2. There are 14 residues in the CDR3. Germline V gene data show CDR1 as ENHRY and CDR2 as SYGVKD. V lost 6 bases and J lost 1; bases outside the gene matches: 5.

Many counts were recorded for this clonotype. The genes are TRBV7-2 and TRBJ1-5; D not certain. The CDR3 spans 16 residues. Trimming shortened V by 1 base and J by 0 bases, and 10 bases separated the two germline ends. The V gene's germline CDR1 is SGHTA and CDR2 FQGNSA. In nucleotides, the CDR3 is TGTGCCAGCAGCTTAGTTCTAGGAGATAGCAATCAGCCCCAGCATTTT. Protein: CASSLVLGDSNQPQHF.

This clonotype has at least ten counts. The genes are TRBV7-2 and TRBJ1-2; 8 nucleotides agree with TRBD1. This CDR3 has 16 residues. Germline values: CDR1 SGHTA, CDR2 FQGNSA. Losses at the gene ends were 4 bases for V and 8 bases for J; bases not matched to a gene: 15. The CDR3 nucleotides are TGTGCCAGCAGCTCCAGCCGGGGACAGGTTATATGGGGCTACACCTTC. Protein: CASSSSRGQVIWGYTF.

This clonotype was observed a few times. The chain is built from TRBV12-3 or TRBV12-4 and TRBJ1-3; D is undetermined. The length of the CDR3 is 15 residues. Trimming removed 5 bases from V and 0 bases from J, with 11 bases in between. The CDR3 region has the DNA TGTGCCAGCAGTCACAGCCGGCTCTCTGGAAACACCATATATTTT. It translates to CASSHSRLSGNTIYF.

This chain links TRBV20-1 with TRBJ2-3; no clear D gene. With 2 bases removed from V and 5 bases from J, the gap between germline ends came to 5 bases. The germline V gene has CDR1 DFQATT and CDR2 SNEGSKA (reference sequence). The CDR3 has 11 amino acids. The CDR3 is CSARYQDTQYF. The CDR3 DNA follows: TGCAGTGCTAGATACCAAGATACGCAGTATTTT.

There are many counts of this clonotype. The V gene is TRBV10-3, the J gene TRBJ1-5; perhaps TRBD1 as D (6 bases). Trimming took off 6 bases at V and 4 bases at J, with 10 bases between the two ends. CDR3 size: 13 residues. Germline loops: CDR1 ENHRY, CDR2 SYGVKD. CDR3 region: CAIRPTGNQPQHF. CDR3 in DNA: TGTGCCATCAGACCCACAGGGAATCAGCCCCAGCATTTT.

The J gene is TRBJ2-5, the V gene TRBV4-3; tentatively, D is TRBD1 (6 bases). The CDR3 contains 16 residues. In germline, CDR1 is LGHNA, CDR2 YSLEER. The germline V and J ends were trimmed by 0 bases and 4 bases, with 15 bases remaining between them. In nucleotides, the CDR3 is TGCGCCAGCAGCCAAGACCCCAGGGGAGTTGGAGAGACCCAGTACTTC. This translates into CASSQDPRGVGETQYF.

This clonotype was seen ten or more times. The rearrangement uses TRBV7-2 and TRBJ1-1; 10 nucleotides align to TRBD1. CDR3 length equals 15 residues. Trimming removed 6 bases from V and 10 bases from J; junction bases left unmatched: 14. Germline loops: CDR1 SGHTA, CDR2 FQGNSA. CDR3 sequence: CASSSGQGPVRSAFF. The CDR3 DNA reads TGTGCCAGCAGTTCGGGACAGGGGCCCGTTCGGTCAGCTTTCTTT.

The chain couples TRBV7-2 to TRBJ2-3, with D possibly being TRBD2 (5 bases). Germline V gene sequence: CDR1 SGHTA, CDR2 FQGNSA. Trimming took 6 bases from V and 2 from J, leaving 15 bases between them. The CDR3 length is 15 residues. The DNA for the CDR3 is TGTGCCAGCAGACCGCCGGGATTGCACACAGATACGCAGTATTTT. This codes for CASRPPGLHTDTQYF.

This clonotype showed up many times. The genes are TRBV7-6 and TRBJ2-1, with 11 bases fitting TRBD2. The CDR3 runs 15 residues. CDR1 and CDR2 (germline): SGHVS, FNYEAQ. V lost 1 base and J lost 6; bases outside the gene matches: 2. Here the CDR3 DNA reads TGTGCCAGCAGCTTAGAACTAGCGGGGGTCAATGAGCAGTTCTTC. This codes for CASSLELAGVNEQFF.

V and J are TRBV29-1 and TRBJ2-3, with D perhaps TRBD2 (5 bases). The CDR3 is 15 residues long. Trimming left V 0 bases short and J 4 bases short, with 14 bases between. CDR1 and CDR2 (germline): SQVTM, ANQGSEA. The CDR3 loop reads CSVEDRADWADTQYF. In DNA, the CDR3 is TGCAGCGTTGAAGATAGGGCGGACTGGGCAGATACGCAGTATTTT.

This clonotype was seen many times. V and J are TRBV7-2 and TRBJ1-1; 12 bases are a match to TRBD1. Unmatched junction bases numbered 8, after V lost 5 bases and J lost 1 base. This CDR3 is built from 17 residues. Germline CDR1 and CDR2: SGHTA and FQGNSA. CDR3 region: CASSLRGTGGWNTEAFF. Here the CDR3 DNA reads TGTGCCAGCAGCCTAAGGGGGACAGGGGGCTGGAACACTGAAGCTTTCTTT.